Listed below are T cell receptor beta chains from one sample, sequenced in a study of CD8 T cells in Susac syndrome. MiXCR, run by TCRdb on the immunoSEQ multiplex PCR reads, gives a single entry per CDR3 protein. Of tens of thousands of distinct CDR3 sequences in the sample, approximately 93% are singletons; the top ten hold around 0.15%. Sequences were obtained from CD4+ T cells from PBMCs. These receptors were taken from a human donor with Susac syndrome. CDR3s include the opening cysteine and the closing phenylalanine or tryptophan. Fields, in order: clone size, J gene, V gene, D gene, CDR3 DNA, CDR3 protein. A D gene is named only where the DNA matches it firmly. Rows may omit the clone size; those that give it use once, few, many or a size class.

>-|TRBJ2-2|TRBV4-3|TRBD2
TGCGCCAGCAGCCCGGCCGGGACTAGTATGAACACCGGGGAGCTGTTTTTT
CASSPAGTSMNTGELFF
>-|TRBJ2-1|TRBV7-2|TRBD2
TGTGCCAGCAGCTTCGAGCGGGGGGCAATGAATGAGCAGTTCTTC
CASSFERGAMNEQFF
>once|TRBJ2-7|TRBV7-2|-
TGTGCCAGCAGCTCGGACCCCGGGACACCACCCTACGAGCAGTACTTC
CASSSDPGTPPYEQYF
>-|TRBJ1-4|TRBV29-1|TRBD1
TGCAGCGTCGGGACAGGGTCAACTAATGAAAAACTGTTTTTT
CSVGTGSTNEKLFF
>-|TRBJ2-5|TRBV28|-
TGTGCCAGCAGTTCTCTTCCCCCCCAGGCGGAGACCCAGTACTTC
CASSSLPPQAETQYF
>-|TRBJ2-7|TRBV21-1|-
TGTGCCAGCAGCAAGGGCCAGAATGACGAGCAGTACTTC
CASSKGQNDEQYF
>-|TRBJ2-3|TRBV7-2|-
TGTGCCAGCAGCACCTACAGGGGGAGGGGGGCAGATACGCAGTATTTT
CASSTYRGRGADTQYF
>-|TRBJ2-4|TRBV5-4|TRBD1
TGTGCCAGCAGCTTGGGCGATATTGGGACAGGTGGAGAGAACATTCAGTACTTC
CASSLGDIGTGGENIQYF
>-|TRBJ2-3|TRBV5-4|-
TGTGCCAGCAGCTTGCCATCGCGGCAAGATACGCAGTATTTT
CASSLPSRQDTQYF
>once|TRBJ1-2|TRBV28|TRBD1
TGTGCCAGCAGAGACAGGGGGACCTATGGCTACACCTTC
CASRDRGTYGYTF
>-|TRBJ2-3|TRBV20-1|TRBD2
TGCAGTGCTAGGGACACGAGCGGGGCGGATACGCAGTATTTT
CSARDTSGADTQYF
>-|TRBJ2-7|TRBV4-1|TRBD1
TGCGCCAGCAGCCGAGGGACAGGGAGCTCCTACGAGCAGTACTTC
CASSRGTGSSYEQYF
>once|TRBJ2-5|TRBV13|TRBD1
TGTGCCAGCAGCCGCAACCACAGGGGAGAGACCCAGTACTTC
CASSRNHRGETQYF
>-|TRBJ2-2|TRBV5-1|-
TGCGCCAGCAGCTTGGTTAGAGGGGTGAACACCGGGGAGCTGTTTTTT
CASSLVRGVNTGELFF
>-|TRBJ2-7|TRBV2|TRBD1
TGTGCCAGCAGGAGGACAGGGGGCGAGCAGTACTTC
CASRRTGGEQYF
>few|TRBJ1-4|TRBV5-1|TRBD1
TGCGCCAGCAGCTTACAGGGGGGTGGTGAAAAACTGTTTTTT
CASSLQGGGEKLFF
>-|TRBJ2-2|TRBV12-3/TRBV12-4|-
TGTGCCAGCAGTTTCGGATTGAACACCGGGGAGCTGTTTTTT
CASSFGLNTGELFF
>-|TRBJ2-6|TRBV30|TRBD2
TGTGCCTGTCCGGGGAGGGACTCTGGGGCCAACGTCCTGACTTTC
CACPGRDSGANVLTF
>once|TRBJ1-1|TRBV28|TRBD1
TGTGCCAGCAGACAAACTGACAGGGGACCGAACACTGAAGCTTTCTTT
CASRQTDRGPNTEAFF
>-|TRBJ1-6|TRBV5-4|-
TGTGCCAGCAGCTTGGGGGCAGGGAATTCACCCCTCCACTTT
CASSLGAGNSPLHF
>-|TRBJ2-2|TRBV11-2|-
TGTGCCAGCAGCAAAAACAGGGTTTTAAACACCGGGGAGCTGTTTTTT
CASSKNRVLNTGELFF
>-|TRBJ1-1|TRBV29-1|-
TGCAGCGTTGCCGGGGTGAGAAACACTGAAGCTTTCTTT
CSVAGVRNTEAFF
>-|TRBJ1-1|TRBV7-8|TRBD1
TGTGCCAGCAACTCCCAGCTGGAACAGGGGTCGAACACTGAAGCTTTCTTT
CASNSQLEQGSNTEAFF
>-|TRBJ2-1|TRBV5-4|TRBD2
TGTGCCAGCAGCGTGGGATTAGCGGGGGGCTCTTACAATGAGCAGTTCTTC
CASSVGLAGGSYNEQFF
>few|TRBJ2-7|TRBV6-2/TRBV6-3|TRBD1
TGTGCCAGCACTTCCCGGCCGGACAGGGCCTACGAGCAGTACTTC
CASTSRPDRAYEQYF
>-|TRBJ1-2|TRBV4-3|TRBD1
TGCGCCAGCAGCCAAGAAGGGACAGTTTATGGCTACACCTTC
CASSQEGTVYGYTF
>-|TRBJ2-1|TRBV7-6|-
TGTGCCAGCAGCCCCTCCGGCGATGAGCAGTTCTTC
CASSPSGDEQFF
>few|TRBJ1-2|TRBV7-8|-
TGTGCCAGCAGCTTCCCCAACTATGGCTACACCTTC
CASSFPNYGYTF